What follows are 26 T cell receptor beta chains derived from one specimen sequenced in a study of regulatory T cells in long-lasting Graves disease (dated by TCRdb to the early 2020s). The receptor library was made with multiplex PCR. The sequencer listed for this sample is Illumina HiSeq 4000. TCR beta libraries were built with iRepertoire HTBI primers and Arm-PCR amplification of CDR3 regions. Using fastp trimming at Q25 and MiXCR clonotype assembly, TCRdb reanalyzed the public sequencing data and kept in-frame beta chains. All rows with the same CDR3 protein become a single entry with the most common DNA and genes. In all, the sample holds approximately 300,000 distinct CDR3 sequences, and 18% of those were seen once. About 39% of the sample is taken by the ten largest. Read against the paper, the sample's time point label means: newly diagnosed GD, antithyroid drugs for less than 3 months. RNA was extracted from PBMCs in TRIzol for both TCR sequencing and RNA sequencing.

This specimen consisted of peripheral blood mononuclear cells (PBMCs), obtained at new diagnosis, from a patient treated with antithyroid drugs. Source of these receptors: a female donor with Graves disease.

V usage is TRBV6-1 and J usage is TRBJ2-5, with D maybe TRBD1 (5 bases). CDR1 is MNHNS, CDR2 SASEGT, per germline. The CDR3 covers 17 residues. Trimming removed 6 bases from V and 0 bases from J, with 20 bases in between. CDR3 sequence (DNA): TGTGCCAGCAGCCAAAGGGCGAGGAACAGGAACCAAGAGACCCAGTACTTC. This translates into CASSQRARNRNQETQYF.

This chain links TRBV7-2 with TRBJ2-7; D unclear. The V end was cut by 2 bases, the J end by 3 bases, with 8 bases between. The CDR3 totals 13 residues. Germline lookup yields CDR1 SGHTA and CDR2 FQGNSA. The CDR3 bases are TGTGCCAGCAGCTTACAACAGCACTACGAGCAGTACTTC. Its translation is CASSLQQHYEQYF.

The rearrangement uses TRBV29-1 and TRBJ2-5; D is uncertain. Germline V lookup: CDR1 SQVTM, CDR2 ANQGSEA. V shed 2 bases and J shed 7 bases, with 14 bases lying between them. The CDR3 loop spans 13 amino acids. The CDR3 DNA is TGCAGCGTTGAACTCGTAGGCCCGAGGACCCAGTACTTC. Translated, it gives CSVELVGPRTQYF.

There are many counts of this clonotype. The chain joins TRBV6-1 to TRBJ2-3; D not certain. Deletions cut 8 bases from V and 5 bases from J, with 8 bases between. This CDR3 region has 11 residues. CDR1 is MNHNS, CDR2 SASEGT, per germline. The CDR3 coding sequence is TGTGCCAGCGGCCCCGGAGATACGCAGTATTTT. Translated: CASGPGDTQYF.

As regards this clonotype: It is likely a read error: a sequence one base away is far more abundant. The CDR3 loop is CASSLGREGTEQYF. The CDR3 nucleotides read TGCGCCAGCAGCTTGGGGCGGGAGGGGACTGAGCAGTACTTC. The chain carries TRBV5-1 and TRBJ2-5, with 9 bases matching TRBD2. J was trimmed by 11 bases and V by 0 bases; bases with no gene match: 8. The CDR3 is 14 residues long. Germline loops: CDR1 SGHRS, CDR2 YFSETQ.

Ten or more counts support this clonotype. V gene TRBV29-1 combines with J gene TRBJ1-1; D is uncertain. Germline CDR1 and CDR2: SQVTM and ANQGSEA. CDR3 length equals 13 residues. V was cut by 8 bases and J by 0 bases, with 13 bases left in between. This CDR3 is CSCGRHMNTEAFF. The CDR3, as DNA: TGCAGCTGTGGTAGACACATGAACACTGAAGCTTTCTTT.

V is TRBV29-1 and J is TRBJ2-1; 10 bases match TRBD1. This CDR3 is 14 amino acids long. The germline CDR1 and CDR2 sequences are SQVTM and ANQGSEA. Germline trimming cut 7 bases from V and 10 bases from J; bases unmatched to any gene: 13. CDR3 DNA: TGCAGCGCCGCCAGGGACAGGGGTAAGGTCGAGCAGTTCTTC. Translated, it gives CSAARDRGKVEQFF.

This clonotype was recorded many times. The genes are TRBV19 and TRBJ2-1; 12 positions agree with TRBD2. CDR1 LNHDA and CDR2 SQIVND come from the germline V gene (reference sequence). There are 17 residues in the CDR3. V shed 4 bases and J 1 base; nucleotides not matched to a gene: 5. This CDR3 is CASSTGLAGRSYNEQFF. The CDR3 coding sequence is TGTGCCAGTAGTACCGGACTAGCGGGAAGGTCCTACAATGAGCAGTTCTTC.

This chain joins TRBV5-1 and TRBJ2-7, with D maybe TRBD2 (6 bases). V lost 1 base, J lost 3 bases, and 14 bases lay in between. CDR3 length equals 15 residues. Looked up from germline, CDR1 is SGHRS and CDR2 is YFSETQ. The CDR3 DNA sequence: TGCGCCAGCAGCTTGTCGGTCGGGAGTAGCTACGAGCAGTACTTC. Translation gives CASSLSVGSSYEQYF. Supplemented by reference TRBV5-1 and TRBJ2-7, the full variable domain reads KAGVTQTPRYLIKTRGQQVTLSCSPISGHRSVSWYQQTPGQGLQFLFEYFSETQRNKGNFPGRFSGRQFSNSRSEMNVSTLELGDSALYLCASSLSVGSSYEQYFGPGTRLTVT.

In its sample, this clonotype was seen many times. The CDR3 loop is CASRGGRHATNEKLFF. Here the CDR3 DNA reads TGTGCCAGCAGGGGCGGCAGACATGCAACTAATGAAAAACTGTTTTTT. This chain joins TRBV27 and TRBJ1-4, with unresolved D. The CDR3 contains 16 residues. The germline V gene encodes CDR1 MNHEY and CDR2 SMNVEV (reference sequence). V was pared by 6 bases and J by 0 bases, with 14 bases between.

This clonotype has a count of ten or more. V is TRBV3-1 and J is TRBJ2-2, with D possibly being TRBD1 (5 bases). The CDR3 consists of 13 residues. The germline V gene encodes CDR1 LGHDT and CDR2 YNNKEL (reference sequence). V was cut by 11 bases and J by 4 bases, with 14 bases left in between. In nucleotides, the CDR3 is TGTGCCTCAGGGTTTTATGGCACCGGGGAGCTGTTTTTT. Translated: CASGFYGTGELFF.

This clonotype was found many times. V is TRBV29-1 and J is TRBJ2-7; tentative D call: TRBD1 (6 bases). The length of the CDR3 is 12 residues. V was clipped by 5 bases and J by 4 bases, with 12 bases between them. Germline values: CDR1 SQVTM, CDR2 ANQGSEA. CDR3 protein: CSVKRDTYEQYF. In DNA form, the CDR3 reads TGCAGCGTTAAAAGGGACACGTACGAGCAGTACTTC.

This clonotype was detected many times. The chain links TRBV5-1 to TRBJ2-2, with D possibly being TRBD2 (5 bases). The germline CDR1 and CDR2 sequences are SGHRS and YFSETQ. The CDR3 covers 14 residues. V was shortened by 7 bases and J by 4 bases, with 14 bases between the two germline ends. CDR3 bases: TGCGCCAGCGTTAGGACTCCAATCACCGGGGAGCTGTTTTTT. It yields the protein CASVRTPITGELFF. Together with reference TRBV5-1 and TRBJ2-2, the CDR3 gives the full variable domain: KAGVTQTPRYLIKTRGQQVTLSCSPISGHRSVSWYQQTPGQGLQFLFEYFSETQRNKGNFPGRFSGRQFSNSRSEMNVSTLELGDSALYLCASVRTPITGELFFGEGSRLTVL.

This clonotype was observed at least ten times. The chain is built from TRBV30 and TRBJ1-2, with D hard to call. The CDR3 sequence is 11 residues long. Germline CDR1 reads GTSNPN; CDR2 reads SVGIG (reference sequence). Trimming pared 8 bases from V and 6 bases from J, leaving 13 bases between. CDR3 sequence: CAPGGGNGYTF. The CDR3 DNA reads as TGTGCCCCTGGCGGTGGGAATGGCTACACCTTC.

This chain uses TRBV7-2 with TRBJ2-5; 14 nucleotides agree with TRBD2. Germline V gene data show CDR1 as SGHTA and CDR2 as FQGNSA. The CDR3 is 18 residues long. Losses at the gene ends were 2 bases for V and 0 bases for J; bases not matched to a gene: 5. DNA of the CDR3: TGTGCCAGCAGCTTAACTGGACTAGCGGGAGGCCACCAAGAGACCCAGTACTTC. Amino acids: CASSLTGLAGGHQETQYF. Drawing the rest from reference TRBV7-2 and TRBJ2-5, the complete variable domain is GAGVSQSPSNKVTEKGKDVELRCDPISGHTALYWYRQSLGQGLEFLIYFQGNSAPDKSGLPSDRFSAERTGGSVSTLTIQRTQQEDSAVYLCASSLTGLAGGHQETQYFGPGTRLLVL.

This clonotype was seen ten or more times. J is TRBJ2-1 and V is TRBV2, with TRBD2 as a possible D gene (6 bases). V was cut by 6 bases and J by 10 bases, with 19 bases left in between. Germline CDR1 and CDR2: SNHLY and FYNNEI. The CDR3 loop spans 14 amino acids. In nucleotides, the CDR3 is TGTGCCAGCAGAATGGAGGGTCGGGCGGGAGAGCAGTTCTTC. It encodes CASRMEGRAGEQFF.

In its sample, this clonotype was seen a few times. The V gene is TRBV4-1, the J gene TRBJ2-5, with 14 bases matching TRBD2. The end of the DNA fits TRBJ2-1 better, so the J call may be wrong. CDR1 is MGHRA, CDR2 YSYEKL, per germline. The CDR3 length is 18 residues. The CDR3: CASSQGGPGTSGSGEQFF. CDR3 coding DNA: TGCGCCAGCAGCCAAGGAGGCCCTGGGACTAGCGGGAGCGGTGAGCAGTTCTTC.

This clonotype was recorded many times. V and J are TRBV12-3 or TRBV12-4 and TRBJ2-5; TRBD1 matches at 8 bases. V shed 6 bases and J 2 bases; nucleotides not matched to a gene: 8. The CDR3 is 15 residues long. The CDR3 nucleotides are TGTGCCAGCAGACTCCTCAGGGGGCGACAAGAGACCCAGTACTTC. It encodes CASRLLRGRQETQYF.

This clonotype occurred many times. The genes are TRBV29-1 and TRBJ1-1; no definite D call. The CDR3 consists of 14 residues. V gave up 1 base and J gave up 0 bases, with 9 bases separating them. CDR1 and CDR2 from the germline V gene are SQVTM and ANQGSEA. The CDR3 sequence: CSVEAAELNTEAFF. In nucleotides, the CDR3 is TGCAGCGTTGAAGCTGCGGAGTTGAACACTGAAGCTTTCTTT. Together with reference TRBV29-1 and TRBJ1-1, the CDR3 gives the full variable domain: SAVISQKPSRDICQRGTSLTIQCQVDSQVTMMFWYRQQPGQSLTLIATANQGSEATYESGFVIDKFPISRPNLTFSTLTVSNMSPEDSSIYLCSVEAAELNTEAFFGQGTRLTVV.

This clonotype showed up many times. The chain links TRBV6-5 to TRBJ2-7; D perhaps matches TRBD1 (6 bases). Trimming cost V 2 bases and J 2 bases, with 10 bases left between them. This CDR3 is built from 14 residues. Germline CDR1 is MNHEY and CDR2 is SVGAGI. CDR3 DNA sequence: TGTGCCAGCAGTTACGGTCCAGGGGCCTACGAGCAGTACTTC. Its protein product is CASSYGPGAYEQYF.

The chain uses TRBV10-2 and TRBJ2-1, with D possibly matching TRBD2 (5 bases). The length of the CDR3 is 12 residues. Germline loops: CDR1 WSHSY, CDR2 SAAADI. The V end was cut by 7 bases, the J end by 4 bases, with 8 bases between. The CDR3, as DNA: TGCGCCAGCATTGGCGGGTACAATGAGCAGTTCTTC. Protein: CASIGGYNEQFF.

This clonotype was recorded many times. The chain combines TRBV5-5 with TRBJ2-1; perhaps TRBD2 as D (5 bases). Looked up from germline, CDR1 is SGHKS and CDR2 is YYEKEE (reference sequence). The CDR3 is 14 residues long. The V end lost 0 bases, the J end lost 8 bases, and 12 bases lay between the germline ends. Written as DNA, the CDR3 is TGTGCCAGCAGCTTGGCCCGAGGGTACGATGAGCAGTTCTTC. Translated, it gives CASSLARGYDEQFF. Combining the CDR3 with reference TRBV5-5 and TRBJ2-1 gives the whole variable domain DAGVTQSPTHLIKTRGQQVTLRCSPISGHKSVSWYQQVLGQGPQFIFQYYEKEERGRGNFPDRFSARQFPNYSSELNVNALLLGDSALYLCASSLARGYDEQFFGPGTRLTVL.

This clonotype was recorded many times. The V call is TRBV6-1, the J call TRBJ1-5; D is uncertain. This CDR3 has 13 amino acids. Trimming took off 7 bases at V and 4 bases at J, with 11 bases between the two ends. The germline V gene has CDR1 MNHNS and CDR2 SASEGT. Here the CDR3 reads CASTPVGNQPQHF. CDR3 DNA: TGTGCCAGCACTCCGGTTGGAAATCAGCCCCAGCATTTT.

The V gene is TRBV3-1, the J gene TRBJ1-1; 7 bases line up with TRBD1. This CDR3 has 14 amino acids. With 2 bases clipped from V and 5 bases from J, the junction kept 5 bases outside the gene matches. Germline V CDR1 and CDR2: LGHDT, YNNKEL (reference sequence). Here the CDR3 reads CASSQLTGVTEAFF. CDR3 sequence (DNA): TGTGCCAGCAGCCAACTAACAGGGGTGACTGAAGCTTTCTTT.

V and J are TRBV3-1 and TRBJ1-3; maybe TRBD1 (6 bases). Germline CDR1 is LGHDT and CDR2 is YNNKEL (reference sequence). The ends were cut back, 1 base at V and 3 bases at J, with 16 bases in the middle. The CDR3 spans 17 residues. CDR3: CASSQASPGAVGNTIYF. Written as DNA, the CDR3 is TGTGCCAGCAGCCAAGCGTCTCCGGGGGCGGTTGGAAACACCATATATTTT.

This clonotype was picked up many times. V is TRBV12-3 or TRBV12-4 and J is TRBJ1-5, with 9 bases identical to TRBD1. Losses at the gene ends were 6 bases for V and 6 bases for J; bases not matched to a gene: 12. The CDR3 is 16 residues long. The CDR3 DNA is TGTGCCAGCAGCCCCCTGGGACAGGGCATTACTCAGCCCCAGCATTTT. It translates to CASSPLGQGITQPQHF.